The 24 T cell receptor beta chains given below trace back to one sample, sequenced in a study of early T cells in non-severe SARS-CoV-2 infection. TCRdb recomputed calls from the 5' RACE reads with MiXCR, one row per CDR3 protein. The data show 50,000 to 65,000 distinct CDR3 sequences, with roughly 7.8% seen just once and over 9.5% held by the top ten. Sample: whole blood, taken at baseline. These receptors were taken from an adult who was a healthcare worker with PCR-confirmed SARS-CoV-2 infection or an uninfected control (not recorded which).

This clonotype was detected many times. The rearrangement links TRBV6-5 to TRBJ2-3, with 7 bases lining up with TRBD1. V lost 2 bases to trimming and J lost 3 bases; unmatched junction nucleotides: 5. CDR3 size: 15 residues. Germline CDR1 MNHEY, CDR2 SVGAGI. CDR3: CASSYKGGFTDTQYF. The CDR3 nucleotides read TGTGCCAGCAGTTACAAAGGGGGCTTTACAGATACGCAGTATTTT.

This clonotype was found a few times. CDR3 in amino acids: CASSTTSLGTGELFF. The DNA of the CDR3 is TGTGCCAGCAGCACAACTAGCTTAGGCACCGGGGAGCTGTTTTTT. The chain has TRBV7-6 and TRBJ2-2; maybe TRBD2 (6 bases). The V and J ends lost 5 bases and 4 bases respectively, with 14 bases between them. Germline V gives CDR1 SGHVS, CDR2 FNYEAQ. This CDR3 is built from 15 residues.

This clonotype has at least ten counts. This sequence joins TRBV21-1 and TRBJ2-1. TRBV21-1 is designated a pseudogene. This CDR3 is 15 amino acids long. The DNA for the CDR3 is TGTGCCAGCAGCATACCCGAGAGCTCCTACAATGAGCAGTTCTTC. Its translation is CASSIPESSYNEQFF.

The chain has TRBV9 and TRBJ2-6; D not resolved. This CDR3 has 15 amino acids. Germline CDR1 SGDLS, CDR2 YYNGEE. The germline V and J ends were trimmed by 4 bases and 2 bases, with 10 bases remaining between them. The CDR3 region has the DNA TGTGCCAGCAGCTCTTGGAAGGCTGGGGCCAACGTCCTGACTTTC. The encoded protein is CASSSWKAGANVLTF.

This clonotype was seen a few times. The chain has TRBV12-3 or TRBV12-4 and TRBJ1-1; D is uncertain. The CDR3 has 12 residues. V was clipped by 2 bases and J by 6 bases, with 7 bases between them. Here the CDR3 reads CASSLLTAEAFF. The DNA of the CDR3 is TGTGCCAGCAGTTTATTAACCGCTGAAGCTTTCTTT.

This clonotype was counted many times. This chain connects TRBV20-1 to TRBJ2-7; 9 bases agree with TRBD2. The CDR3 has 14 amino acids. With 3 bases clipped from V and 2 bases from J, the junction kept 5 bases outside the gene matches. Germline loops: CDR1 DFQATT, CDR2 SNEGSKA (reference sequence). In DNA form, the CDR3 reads TGCAGTGCTAGGCCTAGCGGGACCACCTACGAGCAGTACTTC. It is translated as CSARPSGTTYEQYF.

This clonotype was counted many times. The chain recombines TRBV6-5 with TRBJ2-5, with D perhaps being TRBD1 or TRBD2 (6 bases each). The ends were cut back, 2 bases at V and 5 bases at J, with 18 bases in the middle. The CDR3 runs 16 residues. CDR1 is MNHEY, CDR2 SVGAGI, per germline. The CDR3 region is CASSYEGGSSRETQYF. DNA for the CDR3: TGTGCCAGCAGTTACGAAGGGGGGTCCTCGAGGGAGACCCAGTACTTC.

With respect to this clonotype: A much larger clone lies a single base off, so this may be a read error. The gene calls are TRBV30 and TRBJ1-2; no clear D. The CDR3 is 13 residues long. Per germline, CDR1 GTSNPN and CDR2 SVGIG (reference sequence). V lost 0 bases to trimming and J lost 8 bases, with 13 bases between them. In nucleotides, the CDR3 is TGTGCCTGGAGTGTAGTAGCCTTTGTGGGCTACACCTTC. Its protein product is CAWSVVAFVGYTF.

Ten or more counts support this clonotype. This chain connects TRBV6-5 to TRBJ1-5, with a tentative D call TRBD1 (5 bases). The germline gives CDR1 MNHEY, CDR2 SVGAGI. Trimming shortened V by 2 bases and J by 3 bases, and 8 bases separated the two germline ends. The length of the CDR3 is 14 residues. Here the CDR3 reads CASSYGGANQPQHF. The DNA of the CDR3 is TGTGCCAGCAGTTACGGGGGTGCCAATCAGCCCCAGCATTTT.

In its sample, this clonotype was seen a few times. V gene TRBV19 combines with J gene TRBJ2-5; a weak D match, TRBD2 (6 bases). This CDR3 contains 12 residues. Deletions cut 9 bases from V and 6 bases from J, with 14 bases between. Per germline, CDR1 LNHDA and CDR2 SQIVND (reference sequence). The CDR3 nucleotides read TGTGCCAGCCGCGGGACGTCGAAGACCCAGTACTTC. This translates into CASRGTSKTQYF.

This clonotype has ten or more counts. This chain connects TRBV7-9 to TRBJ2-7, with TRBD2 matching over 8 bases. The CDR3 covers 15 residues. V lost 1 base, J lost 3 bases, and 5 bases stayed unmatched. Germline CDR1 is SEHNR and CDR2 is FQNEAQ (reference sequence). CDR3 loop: CASSLVGSGNYEQYF. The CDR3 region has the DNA TGTGCCAGCAGCTTAGTAGGTAGCGGGAACTACGAGCAGTACTTC.

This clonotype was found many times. CDR3 sequence (DNA): TGTGCCAGTAGTATCGGTTACAGGGACAATGAGCAGTTCTTC. It is translated as CASSIGYRDNEQFF. The gene calls are TRBV19 and TRBJ2-1, with a weak D call TRBD1 (6 bases). Germline V gene sequence: CDR1 LNHDA, CDR2 SQIVND (reference sequence). Trimming removed 3 bases from V and 5 bases from J, with 11 bases in between. This CDR3 region has 14 residues.

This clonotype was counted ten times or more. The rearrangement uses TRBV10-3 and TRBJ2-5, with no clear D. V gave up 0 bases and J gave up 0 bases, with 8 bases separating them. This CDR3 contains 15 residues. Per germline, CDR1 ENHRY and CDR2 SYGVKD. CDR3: CAISESSRDQETQYF. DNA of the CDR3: TGTGCCATCAGTGAGTCATCGAGAGACCAAGAGACCCAGTACTTC.

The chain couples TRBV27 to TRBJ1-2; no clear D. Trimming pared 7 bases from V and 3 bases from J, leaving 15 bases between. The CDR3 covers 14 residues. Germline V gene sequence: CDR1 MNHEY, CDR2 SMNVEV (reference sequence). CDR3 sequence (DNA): TGTGCCAGCAAACCCGGTTCACCCGACTATGGCTACACCTTC. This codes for CASKPGSPDYGYTF.

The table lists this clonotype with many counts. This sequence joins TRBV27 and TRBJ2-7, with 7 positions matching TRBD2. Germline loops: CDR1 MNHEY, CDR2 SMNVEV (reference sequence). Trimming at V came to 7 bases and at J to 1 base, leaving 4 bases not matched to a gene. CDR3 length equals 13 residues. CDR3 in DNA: TGTGCCAGCACTCCAGCGGGGTCCTACGAGCAGTACTTC. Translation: CASTPAGSYEQYF.

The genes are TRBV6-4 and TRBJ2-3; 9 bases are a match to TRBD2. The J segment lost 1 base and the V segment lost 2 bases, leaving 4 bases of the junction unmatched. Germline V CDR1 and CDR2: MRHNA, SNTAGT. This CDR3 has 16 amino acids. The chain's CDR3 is CASSDVAGGGTDTQYF. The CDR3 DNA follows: TGTGCCAGCAGTGACGTGGCGGGAGGGGGCACAGATACGCAGTATTTT.

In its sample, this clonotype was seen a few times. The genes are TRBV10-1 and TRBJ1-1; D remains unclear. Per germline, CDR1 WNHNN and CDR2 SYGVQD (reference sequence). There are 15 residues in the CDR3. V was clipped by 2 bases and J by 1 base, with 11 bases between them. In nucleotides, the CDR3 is TGCGCCAGCAGTGAGAGAGGCATCGCGAACACTGAAGCTTTCTTT. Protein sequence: CASSERGIANTEAFF.

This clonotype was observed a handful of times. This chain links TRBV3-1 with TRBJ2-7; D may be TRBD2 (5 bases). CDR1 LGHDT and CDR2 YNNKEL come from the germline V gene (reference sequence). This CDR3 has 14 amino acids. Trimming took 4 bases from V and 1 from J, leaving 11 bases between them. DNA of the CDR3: TGTGCCAGCAGCCCTCGGACGGGGTCCTACGAGCAGTACTTC. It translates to CASSPRTGSYEQYF.

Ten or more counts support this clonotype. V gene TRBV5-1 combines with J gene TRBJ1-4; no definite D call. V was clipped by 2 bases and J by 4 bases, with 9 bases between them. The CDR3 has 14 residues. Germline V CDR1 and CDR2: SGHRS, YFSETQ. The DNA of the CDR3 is TGCGCCAGCAGCTTCAACGGTAATAATGAAAAACTGTTTTTT. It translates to CASSFNGNNEKLFF. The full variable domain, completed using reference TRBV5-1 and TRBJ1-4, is KAGVTQTPRYLIKTRGQQVTLSCSPISGHRSVSWYQQTPGQGLQFLFEYFSETQRNKGNFPGRFSGRQFSNSRSEMNVSTLELGDSALYLCASSFNGNNEKLFFGSGTQLSVL.

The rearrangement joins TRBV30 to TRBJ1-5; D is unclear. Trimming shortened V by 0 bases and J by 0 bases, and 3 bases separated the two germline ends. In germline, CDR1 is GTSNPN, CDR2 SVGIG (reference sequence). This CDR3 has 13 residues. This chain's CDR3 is CAWSVRSNQPQHF. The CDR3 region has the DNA TGTGCCTGGAGTGTCCGTAGCAATCAGCCCCAGCATTTT.

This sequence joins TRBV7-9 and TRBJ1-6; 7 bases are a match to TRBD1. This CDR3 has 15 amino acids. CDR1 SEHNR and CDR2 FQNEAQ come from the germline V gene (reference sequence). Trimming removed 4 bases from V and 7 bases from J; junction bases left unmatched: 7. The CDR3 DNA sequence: TGTGCCAGCAGCTCATGGGACAGCAAAAATTCACCCCTCCACTTT. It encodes CASSSWDSKNSPLHF.

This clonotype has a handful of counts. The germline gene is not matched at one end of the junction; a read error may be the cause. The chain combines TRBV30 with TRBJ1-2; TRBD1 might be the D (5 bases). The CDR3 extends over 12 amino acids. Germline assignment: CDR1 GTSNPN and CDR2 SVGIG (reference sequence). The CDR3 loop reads CAWDVKATVLHF. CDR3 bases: TGTGCCTGGGACGTCAAGGCGACAGTGCTACACTTC.

The CDR3 loop reads CASALVARETQYF. Written as DNA, the CDR3 is TGTGCCAGCGCCCTGGTTGCGCGAGAGACCCAGTACTTC. The chain employs TRBV6-6 and TRBJ2-5; D is unclear. Trimming removed 8 bases from V and 4 bases from J, with 14 bases in between. The CDR3 contains 13 residues. Germline assignment: CDR1 MNHNY and CDR2 SVGAGI (reference sequence).

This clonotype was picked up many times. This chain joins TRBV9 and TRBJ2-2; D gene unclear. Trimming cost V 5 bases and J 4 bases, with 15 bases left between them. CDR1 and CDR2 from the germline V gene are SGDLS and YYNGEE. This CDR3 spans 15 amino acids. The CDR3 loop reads CASSPNTRVTGELFF. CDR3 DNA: TGTGCCAGCAGTCCTAATACCCGAGTCACCGGGGAGCTGTTTTTT.